The clone carrying this T cell receptor (beta chain) was seen at least ten times. The CDR3 is 14 residues long. The junction had 6 bases not matched to a gene; V was cut back by 5 bases and J by 2 bases. Germline V gene sequence: CDR1 SGHTA, CDR2 FQGNSA. The data were obtained in a study of T cells in Graves' hyperthyroidism and ophthalmopathy. RNA transcripts served as the template for amplifying TCR beta CDR3 regions. The HTBI primer set served for first-round RT-PCR of the TCR CDR3. TCRdb re-called the multiplex PCR reads through MiXCR, storing one row per CDR3 protein. The repertoire includes 390,000 or so distinct CDR3 sequences, approximately 15% of them detected once, and under 15% sits in the top ten.

The receptor was isolated from a man between 18 and 35 years old with Graves' ophthalmopathy. Source material: blood. The chain has TRBV7-2 and TRBJ2-7; 7 bases agree with TRBD1. CDR3 protein: CASSHRTGAYEQYF. The CDR3 DNA sequence: TGTGCCAGCAGCCACCGGACAGGCGCCTACGAGCAGTACTTC.